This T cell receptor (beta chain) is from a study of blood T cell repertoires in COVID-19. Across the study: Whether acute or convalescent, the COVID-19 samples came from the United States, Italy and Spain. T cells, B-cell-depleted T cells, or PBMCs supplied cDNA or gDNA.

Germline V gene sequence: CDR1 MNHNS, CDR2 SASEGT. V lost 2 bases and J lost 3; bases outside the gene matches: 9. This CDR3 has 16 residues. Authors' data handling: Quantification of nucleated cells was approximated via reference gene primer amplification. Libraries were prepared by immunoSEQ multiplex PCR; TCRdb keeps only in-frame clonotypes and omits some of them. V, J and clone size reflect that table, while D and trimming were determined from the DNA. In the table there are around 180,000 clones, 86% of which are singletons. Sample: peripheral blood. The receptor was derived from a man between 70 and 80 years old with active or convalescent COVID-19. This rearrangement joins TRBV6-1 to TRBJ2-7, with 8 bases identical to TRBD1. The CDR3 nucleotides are TGTGCCAGCAGTGAAAGGACAGGGAACCAAAACTACGAGCAGTACTTC. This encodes CASSERTGNQNYEQYF.